A selection of T cell receptor beta chains follows, all from one sample in a study of cytomegalovirus exposure and HLA in healthy donors. Sequenced by immunoSEQ multiplex PCR; TCRdb stores in-frame clones only, minus some. Counted here are about 88,000 clones, around 89% occurring once; the ten biggest clones make up 2% to 2.5%. The source material was PBMCs. Receptor source: a man aged 18 to 30 in good health and CMV-seronegative. Both conserved end residues are trimmed from each CDR3. A D gene is named only where the DNA matches it firmly. For some rows the clone size is stated as once, few or many, or as a class when expanded; others skip it.

abundance	v_gene	d_gene	j_gene	CDR3aa
-	TRBV11-2	-	TRBJ2-5	ASSLIGGRETQY
-	TRBV7-9	TRBD2	TRBJ2-2	ASKLAGNTGELF
-	TRBV11-2	-	TRBJ2-2	ASSQGPGRELF
few	TRBV7-3	-	TRBJ2-6	ASSPRETISGANVLT
-	TRBV28	-	TRBJ2-1	ASRSWTATYNEQF
-	TRBV4-1	-	TRBJ2-2	ASSQGASANTGELF
-	TRBV6-5	TRBD1	TRBJ2-7	ASSYEGTGGTEQY
-	TRBV5-5	-	TRBJ1-1	ASSFVSGRRTEAF
-	TRBV27	-	TRBJ2-1	ASSLRSGGNSYNEQF
-	TRBV9	-	TRBJ2-7	ASSLSGGYEQY
-	TRBV9	-	TRBJ2-1	ASSPRVVVGEQF
-	TRBV9	-	TRBJ2-4	ASSVSHRRDRAGGNIQY
-	TRBV4-2	-	TRBJ1-1	ASSQVGGGPNTEAF
-	TRBV28	-	TRBJ1-2	ASNGRGRAYGYT
-	TRBV30	-	TRBJ1-2	AWSVLRGGYGYT
-	TRBV10-3	TRBD2	TRBJ2-3	AISRSLAGGPGGTDTQY
-	TRBV6-1	TRBD2	TRBJ2-7	ASSVLPGLVGNEQY
-	TRBV9	-	TRBJ1-3	ASSEAGTGNTIY
-	TRBV7-3	-	TRBJ2-3	ASSDDPGTQY
-	TRBV6-5	TRBD1	TRBJ2-7	ASRPTGTYEQY
-	TRBV7-8	TRBD2	TRBJ2-3	ASSPRTSGISTDTQY
-	TRBV28	TRBD1	TRBJ2-1	ASRGDRRYNEQF
-	TRBV28	TRBD1	TRBJ1-2	ASKKGTGGTYGYT
-	TRBV5-1	TRBD1	TRBJ1-5	ASSWGDRGDQPQH
-	TRBV9	-	TRBJ1-3	ASSVVAGVVDTIY
-	TRBV27	TRBD2	TRBJ2-1	ASSALAGAGEQF
-	TRBV28	TRBD1	TRBJ1-2	ASRTLIGQESGYT
-	TRBV11-2	TRBD1	TRBJ1-1	ASRQDREAF
-	TRBV7-8	-	TRBJ1-2	ASSHWAGRLGGYT
-	TRBV4-2	-	TRBJ2-1	ASSQDHGGNNEQF
-	TRBV30	TRBD1	TRBJ2-2	AWGRDSATGELF
-	TRBV7-2	TRBD1	TRBJ2-7	ASTLVETGGQGAY
-	TRBV19	-	TRBJ2-7	ASSIGGRSEQY
-	TRBV7-6	-	TRBJ2-1	ASSLDLREQF
-	TRBV18	-	TRBJ2-2	ASRDTPNTGELF
few	TRBV5-1	TRBD2	TRBJ2-7	ASSLGTSGAYEQY
-	TRBV4-1	-	TRBJ2-3	ASSQESGSFTDTQY
-	TRBV7-9	-	TRBJ2-1	ASSLGAGRDEQF
-	TRBV28	-	TRBJ1-2	ASSTGPEGYT
few	TRBV21-1	-	TRBJ2-1	ASSKIAGVAYNEQF
-	TRBV18	TRBD1	TRBJ2-3	ASSPRPGQGTDTQY
-	TRBV19	-	TRBJ1-1	ASSIGRLNTEAF
-	TRBV7-2	TRBD1	TRBJ1-1	ASRLGDRRTEAF
-	TRBV5-6	-	TRBJ2-5	ASSQHPLRTQETQY
-	TRBV27	TRBD1	TRBJ1-1	ASSPNRGAAAVSGYAF
-	TRBV5-1	-	TRBJ2-5	ASSLSRGGSQETQY
once	TRBV5-1	-	TRBJ1-1	ASSLGLQNTEAF
few	TRBV27	-	TRBJ1-2	ASSAGRGLADGYT
-	TRBV28	-	TRBJ1-2	ASSSVRRGYT
-	TRBV6-5	TRBD2	TRBJ2-2	ASSYLGTRAGELF
once	TRBV7-6	-	TRBJ2-3	ASSQTWTDTQY
-	TRBV5-5	-	TRBJ2-5	ASRSRGGQETQY
-	TRBV5-5	-	TRBJ1-2	ASSLEGSWSRGYT